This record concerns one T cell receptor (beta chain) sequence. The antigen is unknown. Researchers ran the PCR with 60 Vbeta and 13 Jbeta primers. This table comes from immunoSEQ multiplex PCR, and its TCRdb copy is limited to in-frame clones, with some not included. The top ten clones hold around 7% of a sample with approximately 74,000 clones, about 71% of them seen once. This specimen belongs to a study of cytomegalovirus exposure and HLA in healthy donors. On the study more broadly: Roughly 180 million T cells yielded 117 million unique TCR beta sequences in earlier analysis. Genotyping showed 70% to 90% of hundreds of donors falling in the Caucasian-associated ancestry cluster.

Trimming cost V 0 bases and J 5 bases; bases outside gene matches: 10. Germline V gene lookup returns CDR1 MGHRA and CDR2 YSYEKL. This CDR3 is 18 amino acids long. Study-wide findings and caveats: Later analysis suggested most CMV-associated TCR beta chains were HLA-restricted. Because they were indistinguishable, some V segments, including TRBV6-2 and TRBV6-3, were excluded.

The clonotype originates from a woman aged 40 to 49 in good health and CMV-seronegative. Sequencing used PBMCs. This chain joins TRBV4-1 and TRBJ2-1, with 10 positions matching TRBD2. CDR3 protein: CASSQEVASGRTNNEQFF. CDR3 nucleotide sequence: TGCGCCAGCAGCCAAGAAGTGGCTAGCGGGAGAACAAACAATGAGCAGTTCTTC.